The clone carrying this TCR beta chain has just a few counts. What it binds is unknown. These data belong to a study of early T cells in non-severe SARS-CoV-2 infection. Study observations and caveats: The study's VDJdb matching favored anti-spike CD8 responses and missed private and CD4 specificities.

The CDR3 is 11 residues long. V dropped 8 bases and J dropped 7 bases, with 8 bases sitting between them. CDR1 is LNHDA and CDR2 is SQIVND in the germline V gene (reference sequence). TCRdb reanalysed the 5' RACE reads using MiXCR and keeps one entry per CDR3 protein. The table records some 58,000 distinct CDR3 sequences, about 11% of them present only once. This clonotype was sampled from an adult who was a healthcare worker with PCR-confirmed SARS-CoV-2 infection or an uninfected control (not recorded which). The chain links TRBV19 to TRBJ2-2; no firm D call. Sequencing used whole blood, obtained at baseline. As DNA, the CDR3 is TGTGCCAGTTTAAAGGTCGGGGAGCTGTTTTTT. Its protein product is CASLKVGELFF. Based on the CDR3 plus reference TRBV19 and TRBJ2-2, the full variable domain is DGGITQSPKYLFRKEGQNVTLSCEQNLNHDAMYWYRQDPGQGLRLIYYSQIVNDFQKGDIAEGYSVSREKKESFPLTVTSAQKNPTAFYLCASLKVGELFFGEGSRLTVL.